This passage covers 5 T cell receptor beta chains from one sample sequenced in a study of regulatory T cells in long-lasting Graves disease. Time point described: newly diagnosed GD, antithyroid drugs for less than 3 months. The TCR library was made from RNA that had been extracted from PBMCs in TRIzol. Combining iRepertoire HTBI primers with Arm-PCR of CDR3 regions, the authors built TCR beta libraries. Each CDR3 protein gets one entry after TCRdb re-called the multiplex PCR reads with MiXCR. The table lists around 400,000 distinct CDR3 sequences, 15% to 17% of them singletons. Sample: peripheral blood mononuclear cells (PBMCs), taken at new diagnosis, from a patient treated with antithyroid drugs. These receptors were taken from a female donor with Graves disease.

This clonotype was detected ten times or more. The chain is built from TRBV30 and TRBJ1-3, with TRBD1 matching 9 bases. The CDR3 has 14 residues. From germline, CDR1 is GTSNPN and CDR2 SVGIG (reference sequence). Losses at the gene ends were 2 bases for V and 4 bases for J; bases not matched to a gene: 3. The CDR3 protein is CAWSTGTGGNTIYF. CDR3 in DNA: TGTGCCTGGAGTACCGGGACAGGGGGAAACACCATATATTTT.

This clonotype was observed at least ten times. This CDR3 is CSVEKGANTGELFF. For the CDR3, the DNA is TGCAGCGTGGAGAAAGGGGCAAACACCGGGGAGCTGTTTTTT. The V and J genes are TRBV29-1 and TRBJ2-2, with D maybe TRBD1 (5 bases). The CDR3 length is 14 residues. Germline CDR1 and CDR2: SQVTM and ANQGSEA. V was pared by 6 bases and J by 2 bases, with 13 bases between.

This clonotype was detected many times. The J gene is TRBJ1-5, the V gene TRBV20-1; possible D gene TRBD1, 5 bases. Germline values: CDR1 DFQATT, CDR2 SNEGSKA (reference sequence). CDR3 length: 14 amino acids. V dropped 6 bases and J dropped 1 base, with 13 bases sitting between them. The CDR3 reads CSAIVGGSNQPQHF. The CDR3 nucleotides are TGCAGTGCCATCGTCGGGGGGAGCAATCAGCCCCAGCATTTT.

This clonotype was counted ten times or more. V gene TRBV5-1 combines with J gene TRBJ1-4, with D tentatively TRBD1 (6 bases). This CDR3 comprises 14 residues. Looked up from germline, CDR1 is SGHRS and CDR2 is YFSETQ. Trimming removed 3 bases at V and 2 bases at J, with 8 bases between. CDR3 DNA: TGCGCCAGCAGCTCCGGACAGACTAATGAAAAACTGTTTTTT. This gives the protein CASSSGQTNEKLFF.

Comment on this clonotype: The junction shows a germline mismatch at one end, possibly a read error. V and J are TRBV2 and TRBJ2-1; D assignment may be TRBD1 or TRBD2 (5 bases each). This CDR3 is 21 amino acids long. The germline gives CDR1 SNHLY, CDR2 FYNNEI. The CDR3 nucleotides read TGCGCCAGCGGCCAGGGACCTTTCGGGACCCTGGGTCGGCGGATCTACAATGAGCAGTTCTTC. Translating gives CASGQGPFGTLGRRIYNEQFF.